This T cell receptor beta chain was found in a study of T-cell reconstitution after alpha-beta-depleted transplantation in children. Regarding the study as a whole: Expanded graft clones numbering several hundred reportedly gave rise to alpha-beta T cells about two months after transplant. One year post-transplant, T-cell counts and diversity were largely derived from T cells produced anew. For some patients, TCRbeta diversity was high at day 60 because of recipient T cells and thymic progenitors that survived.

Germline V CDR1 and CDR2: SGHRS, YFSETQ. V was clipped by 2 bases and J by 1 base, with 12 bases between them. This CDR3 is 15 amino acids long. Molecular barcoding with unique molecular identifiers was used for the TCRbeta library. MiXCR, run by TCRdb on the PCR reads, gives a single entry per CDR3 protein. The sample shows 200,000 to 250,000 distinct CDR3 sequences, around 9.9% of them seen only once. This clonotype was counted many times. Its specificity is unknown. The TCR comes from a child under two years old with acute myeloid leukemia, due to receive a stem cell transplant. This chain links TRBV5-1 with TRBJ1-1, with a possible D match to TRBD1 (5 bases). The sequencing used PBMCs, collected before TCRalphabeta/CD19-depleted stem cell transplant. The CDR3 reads CASSFEGTSNTEAFF. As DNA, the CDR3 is TGCGCCAGCAGCTTCGAAGGGACCTCGAACACTGAAGCTTTCTTT.